This TCR beta chain was recorded in a study of shared clonotypes between healthy human individuals. This CDR3 contains 13 residues. From germline, CDR1 is SQVTM and CDR2 ANQGSEA. Nashville, Tennessee was home to all donors, each a Caucasian adult. Genomic DNA for unsorted samples was obtained from around 94 million PBMCs. The assay was immunoSEQ multiplex PCR, and TCRdb's table has in-frame clones only and misses some. The top ten clones hold approximately 12% of a sample with approximately 440,000 clones, over 60% of them seen once. Details on this clone: A much larger clone differs from this one at a single base, so this may be a read error. This sample also contains other DNA sequences that code for the same CDR3.

This chain uses TRBV29-1 with TRBJ2-5; possible D gene TRBD2, 6 bases. This clonotype was obtained from a woman in her forties in good health. Some clones in this sample may be carry-over from other donors' samples. The sequencing input was PBMCs. In DNA, the CDR3 is TGTAGCGTGGGGGGTTGGGCCCAAGAGACCCAGTACTTC. It specifies CSVGGWAQETQYF. The whole variable domain, filled in from reference TRBV29-1 and TRBJ2-5, reads SAVISQKPSRDICQRGTSLTIQCQVDSQVTMMFWYRQQPGQSLTLIATANQGSEATYESGFVIDKFPISRPNLTFSTLTVSNMSPEDSSIYLCSVGGWAQETQYFGPGTRLLVL.